This T cell receptor (beta chain) stems from a study of blood T cell repertoires in COVID-19. Enrollees, about 18 to 89 years old, lived in 25 or so US areas. The method was immunoSEQ multiplex PCR; TCRdb's version includes in-frame clones alone and lacks a portion of them. In the table there are about 370,000 clones, 80% to 90% of which are singletons. The CDR3 is 14 amino acids. V lost 5 bases and J 9 bases, leaving 17 bases between the germline ends. CDR1 and CDR2 (germline): MDHEN, SYDVKM. The receptor's source is a young man who had recovered from COVID-19. V usage is TRBV28 and J usage is TRBJ2-1, with a tentative D call TRBD2 (5 bases). Material: PBMCs or T cells enriched from blood (not recorded which). The CDR3 bases are TGTGCCAGCAGTCCCCGTATATGGGCGGGTGAGCAGTTCTTC. Translated, it gives CASSPRIWAGEQFF.